The following is a T cell receptor (beta chain) sequence with its context. Its specificity is not known. This entry is derived from a study of CXCR3-negative and CXCR3-positive naive CD8 T cells. The CDR3 extends over 14 amino acids. The V gene's germline CDR1 is SGHRS and CDR2 YFSETQ. Points from the study as a whole: Memory CD8+ cells had much lower diversity, and both naive subsets had comparably high diversity. Memory cells showed distinct TRBV-TRBJ patterns, while the two naive subsets matched.

UMI-labeled 5' RACE yielded the TRB cDNA libraries. TCRdb re-called the 5' RACE reads and gives one entry per CDR3 protein, without DNA. Its table lists 70,000 to 95,000 distinct CDR3 sequences. CD45RO-CCR7+CD27+CD95- characterized naive CD8+ T cells. This chain connects TRBV5-1 to TRBJ2-7; TCRdb indicates TRBD1, and absent DNA this call remains unverified. Sample: naive CXCR3- CD8+ T cells from blood. Subset of the sample: CD45RO-CCR7+CD27+CD95- naive CD8+ T cells lacking CXCR3 (TNR3-). The sequence was collected from a human donor in good health. Some clones in this sample may be carry-over from other donors' samples. The CDR3 sequence is CANSGTGNTYEQYF.